Listed below are T cell receptor beta chains from one sample, sequenced in a study of blood T cell repertoires in COVID-19. Clones were sequenced by immunoSEQ multiplex PCR, and TCRdb holds only the in-frame ones, with some missing. Of fewer than 350,000 clones in the sample, around nine tenths were seen once. Sequenced material: peripheral blood. These receptors all stem from a woman aged 25 to 39 with COVID-19, enrolled during active disease. CDR3s leave out the opening cysteine and the closing phenylalanine or tryptophan. A D gene is named only where the DNA matches it firmly.

CDR3aa	d_gene	v_gene	j_gene
ASTLEAGGHTEAF	-	TRBV7-6	TRBJ1-1
ASSMDIWATQY	-	TRBV19	TRBJ2-5
ASSLEVMGGVYEQY	TRBD2	TRBV11-2	TRBJ2-7
ASSGLLGIDTQY	-	TRBV19	TRBJ2-3
ASSQDEGTGGYEQY	TRBD1	TRBV4-1	TRBJ2-7
ASSYLRGQPQH	-	TRBV6-5	TRBJ1-5
ASSLDGPQETQY	-	TRBV7-9	TRBJ2-5
ASSQAGYEQY	-	TRBV2	TRBJ2-7
ASSPTGVGYT	TRBD1	TRBV5-6	TRBJ1-2
ASRPYTGTAGELF	-	TRBV2	TRBJ2-2
ASSPFRDQRGVEQF	TRBD2	TRBV18	TRBJ2-1
ASRLGLQNTGELF	-	TRBV19	TRBJ2-2
ASSLADSYYNEQF	TRBD2	TRBV7-9	TRBJ2-1
ASSKDLTETNEKLF	-	TRBV5-1	TRBJ1-4
ASRPNSVSTNEKLF	-	TRBV27	TRBJ1-4
ASSPVTATNEKLF	-	TRBV18	TRBJ1-4
ASSVQGGDTQY	TRBD1	TRBV5-1	TRBJ2-3
ASRGAAINQPQH	-	TRBV6-5	TRBJ1-5
ASRDRGMGSPLH	TRBD1	TRBV2	TRBJ1-6
SVRDSNQPQH	-	TRBV29-1	TRBJ1-5
ASSPGLAGAQETQY	TRBD2	TRBV5-1	TRBJ2-5
ASSLAGRNNEQF	TRBD2	TRBV5-8	TRBJ2-1
ASRTVNTEAF	-	TRBV30	TRBJ1-1
ASAGGGVVSNQPQH	-	TRBV27	TRBJ1-5
ASRTRLAGVFEQF	TRBD2	TRBV5-5	TRBJ2-1
ATSASGFGLDQPQH	-	TRBV24-1	TRBJ1-5
AGTSHSNQPQH	-	TRBV28	TRBJ1-5
ASSYGTSGSEQY	TRBD2	TRBV6-5	TRBJ2-7
ATRTSPRNIQY	-	TRBV28	TRBJ2-4
ASSLSGGSSYNEQF	TRBD2	TRBV11-2	TRBJ2-1
ASSLEGGGRQPQH	TRBD1	TRBV27	TRBJ1-5
ASSFRRVAPNTEAF	-	TRBV28	TRBJ1-1
ASTNAGTSASYEQY	TRBD2	TRBV7-9	TRBJ2-7